This entry features one TCR beta chain sequence. Method: immunoSEQ multiplex PCR; TCRdb's copy keeps in-frame clones and lacks some. The table lists about 250,000 clones, more than 65% of them singletons. The sample belongs to a study of blood T cell repertoires in COVID-19. About the research overall: Nucleic acid was either cDNA or gDNA, and it came from T cells, B-cell-depleted T cells, or PBMCs.

With 4 bases removed from V and 6 bases from J, the gap between germline ends came to 16 bases. The CDR3 covers 15 residues. Germline V gene sequence: CDR1 SGHAT, CDR2 FQNNGV. V gene TRBV11-2 combines with J gene TRBJ2-1; D is possibly TRBD2 (5 bases). The sample consisted of PBMCs or T cells enriched from blood (not recorded which). The receptor comes from a man aged 50-59 years who had recovered from COVID-19. Here the CDR3 DNA reads TGTGCCAGCAGCTCCTCTAGCCCCTCCGGCAATGAGCAGTTCTTC. Amino acid sequence: CASSSSSPSGNEQFF.